This entry describes one T cell receptor (beta chain). Its specific antigen is unknown. The input lacks base qualities; no much larger clone sits a single base away. This sample is drawn from a study of vaccination effects on CD4 cells after COVID-19 (dated by TCRdb to between 2021 and 2023). The study in broad terms: Post-vaccine samples across the study were collected a median of 72 days after the second dose, with a range of 14 to 241. Altogether, around eleven COVID-19 convalescent patients and a few SARS-CoV-2-naive healthy vaccine recipients made up the full study. In both COVID-19 convalescent patients and infection-naive vaccine recipients, the study compared SARS-CoV-2 spike-specific CD4+ TCR repertoires from before mRNA vaccination with those from after it. Cultures from other donors in the study were sequenced with the Oncomine TCR Beta short-read assay on an Illumina iSeq 100.

The CDR3, from cysteine to phenylalanine, totals 14 residues. The only DNA kept is the CDR3, 42 bases in frame from the first base. The library was generated by the immunoSEQ multiplex PCR assay. DNA from the cultured and isolated CD4+ T cells underwent TCR beta CDR3 sequencing. Turning to the authors' computational methods: The analysis removed non-productive TCR sequences, trimmed reads to the CDR3 region, and retained only CDR3s that were 7 or more amino acids long. The MANAFEST web app was used to pick out antigen-specific clonotypes by comparing their expansion in peptide wells with that in reference cultures. For clones to be considered positive, expansion at FDR<0.05 versus reference and all other wells, an odds ratio above 5, and a frequency above 0.1% in two replicate wells were required. A clonotype was defined as cross-reactive if the clonotype was significantly expanded both in SARS-CoV-2 spike wells and in at least one common cold coronavirus spike condition. Using the stringdist R package, CDR3 similarity was measured by Levenshtein distance, and unrooted trees were constructed with ape in R 3.6.1. What TCRdb holds here is the immuneACCESS table cut down to in-frame rearrangements. Part of the clones is not present; checked against another copy, under half of the missing clones reflect an unresolved V gene, and the others are unexplained. The DNA gave D and trimming, while V, J and clone size come from that table. The sample has over 60,000 clones on record, 74% of them singletons. Around 1.5% of the sample lies in the top ten.

General findings and caveats noted by the study authors: Among healthy vaccine recipients, nearly all vaccine-induced clones were SARS-CoV-2 mono-reactive, and only 1 of 255 was cross-reactive with common cold coronaviruses. Limitations of the study were the small number of convalescent patients and the absence of early post-infection timepoints. Clones induced by infection and clones induced by vaccination both contracted markedly at late timepoints after vaccination, which fits with T cell responses waning over time.

In the ViraFEST assay, PBMC were stimulated with viral peptide pools, and antigen-specific CD4+ T cell clonotypes were then identified by expansion using TCR sequencing. After 10 to 11 days of culture, CD4+ T cells were isolated with the EasySep CD4+ T cell isolation kit. Two doses of either the BNT162b2 or the mRNA-1273 mRNA SARS-CoV-2 vaccine were administered to participants. The absence of prior SARS-CoV-2 infection in healthy vaccine recipients was confirmed by negative nucleocapsid antibodies before and after vaccination. Each well held two million PBMC cultured in IMDM containing approximately 5.3% human AB serum, roughly 10 IU/ml IL-2 and gentamicin, along with 8 to 10 ug/ml peptides. Half of the culture medium was replaced with fresh IL-2-containing medium on days 3 and 7. Unless noted otherwise, every peptide stimulation condition was grown in triplicate wells. Using Ficoll-Paque Plus gradient centrifugation, PBMC were separated from whole blood and then either used fresh or cryopreserved at -140C. Overlapping peptide pools spanned the spike proteins of SARS-CoV-2 and the common cold coronaviruses HCoV-NL63, HCoV-OC43 and HCoV-229E. The QIAamp micro DNA kit was used to extract genomic DNA from the cultured CD4+ T cells.

The receptor was derived from a human donor who received a COVID-19 vaccine. The input for sequencing was CD4+ T cells from PBMCs cultured with HCoV-229E spike peptides, taken after COVID-19 vaccination. Taken with the paper, the label for cell subset or site translates to: HCoV-229E spike overlapping peptide pool stimulation. The chain uses TRBV21-1 and TRBJ1-2; the table gives TRBD1 as D, unverified against the DNA. TRBV21-1 corresponds to a pseudogene. The CDR3 region: CASSGRDRGYGYTF. The nucleotides are TGTGCCAGCAGCGGCCGGGACAGGGGGTATGGCTACACCTTC.